The 15 T cell receptor beta chains reported below all come from one sample, sequenced in a study of beta chain features in type 1 diabetes. Sequencing targeted expressed TCRB transcripts, as all isolated RNA had been reverse transcribed. Generated by immunoSEQ multiplex PCR, the TCRdb table keeps only in-frame clones and is missing some. Of 150,000 to 190,000 clones in the sample, around 8% were seen once. Sequencing was carried out using central memory CD4+ T cells from blood. These receptors were obtained from a man aged 18 to 30 in good health.

The J gene is TRBJ1-4, the V gene TRBV5-4; 7 nucleotides line up with TRBD1. V shed 4 bases, J shed 8 bases, and the junction held 5 bases outside the gene matches. Germline V gene sequence: CDR1 SGHNT, CDR2 YYREEE (reference sequence). The CDR3 runs to 13 residues. The CDR3 nucleotides are TGTGCCAGCAGCCTCGGGACAGTAGAAAAACTGTTTTTT. It translates to CASSLGTVEKLFF.

This clone occurred a few times. The V gene is TRBV7-9, the J gene TRBJ2-3; D possibly corresponds to TRBD1 (6 bases). The CDR3 is made up of 13 amino acids. Germline assignment: CDR1 SEHNR and CDR2 FQNEAQ (reference sequence). V was pared by 5 bases and J by 4 bases, with 10 bases between. The CDR3 bases are TGTGCCAGCAGCCAAGGGGGAGCAGATACGCAGTATTTT. Translation: CASSQGGADTQYF.

The rearrangement joins TRBV15 to TRBJ2-3, with 8 nucleotides matching TRBD2. The CDR3 covers 14 residues. The ends lost 5 bases at V and 4 bases at J; junction bases unmatched: 5. Germline V gives CDR1 LNHNV, CDR2 YYDKDF (reference sequence). Here the CDR3 reads CATSGNGGADTQYF. The CDR3, as DNA: TGTGCCACCAGCGGAAACGGGGGGGCAGATACGCAGTATTTT.

This chain uses TRBV18 with TRBJ1-2, with 9 bases that match TRBD1. The CDR3 has 14 amino acids. V lost 7 bases and J lost 2; bases outside the gene matches: 5. Per the germline V gene, CDR1 is KGHSH and CDR2 is LQKENI. The CDR3 reads CASLPGQGNYGYTF. The CDR3 coding sequence is TGTGCCAGCTTACCGGGACAGGGCAACTATGGCTACACCTTC.

This clone was seen only a few times. The V gene is TRBV4-3, the J gene TRBJ2-7; 7 bases map to TRBD1. The CDR3 consists of 15 residues. Germline loops: CDR1 LGHNA, CDR2 YSLEER. Unmatched junction bases numbered 3, after V lost 0 bases and J lost 1 base. CDR3 protein: CASSQEQGSSYEQYF. Written as DNA, the CDR3 is TGCGCCAGCAGCCAAGAACAGGGGAGTTCCTACGAGCAGTACTTC.

The sample holds a few counts of this clone. The chain carries TRBV18 and TRBJ2-5; TRBD1 agrees at 9 bases. This CDR3 comprises 15 residues. Germline trimming cut 3 bases from V and 4 bases from J; bases unmatched to any gene: 6. Germline CDR1 reads KGHSH; CDR2 reads LQKENI. In DNA, the CDR3 is TGTGCCAGCTCACCGCCCGGGACAGGGACAGAGACCCAGTACTTC. It specifies CASSPPGTGTETQYF.

The chain is built from TRBV4-3 and TRBJ2-1; 10 positions match TRBD2. The germline V gene has CDR1 LGHNA and CDR2 YSLEER. The CDR3 loop spans 17 amino acids. V lost 0 bases to trimming and J lost 7 bases; unmatched junction nucleotides: 9. CDR3 nucleotide sequence: TGCGCCAGCAGCCAAGATCCTCCTAGCGGGAGAGGGAATGAGCAGTTCTTC. It codes for CASSQDPPSGRGNEQFF.

This clone came up many times. As DNA, the CDR3 is TGTGCCTGGAGTACCGGGACAGGGGTTAGCGGCTACACCTTC. Translated: CAWSTGTGVSGYTF. The chain carries TRBV30 and TRBJ1-2, with 10 positions matching TRBD1. This CDR3 is 14 amino acids long. Germline CDR1 reads GTSNPN; CDR2 reads SVGIG (reference sequence). J lost 8 bases, V lost 2 bases, and 8 bases had no gene match. Based on the CDR3 plus reference TRBV30 and TRBJ1-2, the full variable domain is SQTIHQWPATLVQPVGSPLSLECTVEGTSNPNLYWYRQAAGRGLQLLFYSVGIGQISSEVPQNLSASRPQDRQFILSSKKLLLSDSGFYLCAWSTGTGVSGYTFGSGTRLTVV.

This clone was detected only a few times. The gene calls are TRBV5-4 and TRBJ1-2; D remains ambiguous. Germline CDR1 reads SGHNT; CDR2 reads YYREEE (reference sequence). Trimming took off 0 bases at V and 2 bases at J, with 5 bases between the two ends. This CDR3 is 13 amino acids long. CDR3 in DNA: TGTGCCAGCAGCTTGGGCGAAAACTATGGCTACACCTTC. Protein sequence: CASSLGENYGYTF.

The chain recombines TRBV19 with TRBJ2-5; 9 bases line up with TRBD2. V gave up 3 bases and J gave up 5 bases; unmatched junction bases: 7. The CDR3 length is 15 residues. Germline values: CDR1 LNHDA, CDR2 SQIVND (reference sequence). CDR3 amino acids: CASSIQAGGRETQYF. The CDR3 DNA reads TGTGCCAGTAGTATCCAGGCGGGAGGGCGGGAGACCCAGTACTTC.

This rearrangement joins TRBV27 to TRBJ1-1; 9 nucleotides align to TRBD1. Germline assignment: CDR1 MNHEY and CDR2 SMNVEV (reference sequence). Trimming cost V 4 bases and J 1 base; bases outside gene matches: 4. This CDR3 has 15 amino acids. CDR3 sequence reads: CASSWTGARNTEAFF. DNA of the CDR3: TGTGCCAGCAGTTGGACAGGGGCTCGGAACACTGAAGCTTTCTTT.

The chain uses TRBV27 and TRBJ2-7, with D perhaps TRBD2 (6 bases). The V and J ends lost 6 bases and 2 bases respectively, with 23 bases between them. From germline, CDR1 is MNHEY and CDR2 SMNVEV (reference sequence). CDR3 length equals 17 residues. CDR3 sequence: CASRFGSSAGGPYEQYF. In DNA, the CDR3 is TGTGCCAGCAGGTTCGGGAGCTCAGCGGGTGGGCCCTACGAGCAGTACTTC.

This clone was observed a handful of times. The chain joins TRBV25-1 to TRBJ2-7, with 11 bases identical to TRBD1. The CDR3 has 16 amino acids. J lost 4 bases, V lost 2 bases, and 7 bases had no gene match. CDR1 and CDR2 from the germline V gene are MGHDK and SYGVNS. The CDR3 DNA reads TGTGCCAGCAGTGAAGCGGGGACAGGGGGTGTGTACGAGCAGTACTTC. Residues: CASSEAGTGGVYEQYF.

Only a few counts were recorded for this clone. The V call is TRBV4-2, the J call TRBJ1-4, with D unresolved. The CDR3 loop spans 14 amino acids. Trimming stripped 2 bases from V and 10 bases from J, with 14 bases between. CDR1 is LGHNA, CDR2 YNFKEQ, per germline. The CDR3 DNA sequence: TGTGCCAGCAGCCAACCCGCTAACCCTCGAAAACTGTTTTTT. Translating gives CASSQPANPRKLFF.

The chain couples TRBV18 to TRBJ1-2; no reliable D call. CDR1 and CDR2 from the germline V gene are KGHSH and LQKENI. CDR3 length: 14 amino acids. V lost 6 bases and J 6 bases, leaving 17 bases between the germline ends. The CDR3 is CASSQFPGLDGYTF. In DNA, the CDR3 is TGTGCCAGCTCGCAGTTTCCGGGATTGGATGGCTACACCTTC.